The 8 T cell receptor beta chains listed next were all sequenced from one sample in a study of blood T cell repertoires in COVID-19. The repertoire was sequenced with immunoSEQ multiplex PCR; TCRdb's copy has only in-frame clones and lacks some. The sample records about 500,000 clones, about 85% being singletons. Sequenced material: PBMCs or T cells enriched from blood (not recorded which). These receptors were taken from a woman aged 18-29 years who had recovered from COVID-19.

Here the CDR3 reads CASTPSSGSPRSNTEAFF. DNA for the CDR3: TGTGCCAGTACCCCCTCTAGCGGGTCCCCACGTTCGAACACTGAAGCTTTCTTT. The chain employs TRBV19 and TRBJ1-1; D unresolved. The CDR3 is 18 amino acids. In germline, CDR1 is LNHDA, CDR2 SQIVND (reference sequence). Trimming removed 7 bases from V and 1 base from J, with 25 bases in between. Looking up the rest from reference TRBV19 and TRBJ1-1 gives the full variable domain: DGGITQSPKYLFRKEGQNVTLSCEQNLNHDAMYWYRQDPGQGLRLIYYSQIVNDFQKGDIAEGYSVSREKKESFPLTVTSAQKNPTAFYLCASTPSSGSPRSNTEAFFGQGTRLTVV.

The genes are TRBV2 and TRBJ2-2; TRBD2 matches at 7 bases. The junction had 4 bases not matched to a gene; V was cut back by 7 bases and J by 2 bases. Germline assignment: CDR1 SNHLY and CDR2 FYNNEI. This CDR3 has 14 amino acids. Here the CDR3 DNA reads TGTGCCAGCAAGGGGAGGGGTAACACCGGGGAGCTGTTTTTT. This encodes CASKGRGNTGELFF.

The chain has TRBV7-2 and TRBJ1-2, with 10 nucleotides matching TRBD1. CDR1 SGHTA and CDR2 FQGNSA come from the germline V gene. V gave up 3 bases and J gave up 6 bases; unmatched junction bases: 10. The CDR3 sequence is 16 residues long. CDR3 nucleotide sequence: TGTGCCAGCAGCTTCGTTGGGACAGGGGAGGGTAATGGCTACACCTTC. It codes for CASSFVGTGEGNGYTF.

The CDR3 loop is CATGLFNYGYTF. The CDR3 region has the DNA TGTGCCACCGGGTTATTCAACTATGGCTACACCTTC. The chain uses TRBV5-8 and TRBJ1-2, with D unresolved. This CDR3 is built from 12 residues. With 9 bases removed from V and 2 bases from J, the gap between germline ends came to 11 bases. Germline CDR1 reads SGHTS; CDR2 reads YDEGEE.

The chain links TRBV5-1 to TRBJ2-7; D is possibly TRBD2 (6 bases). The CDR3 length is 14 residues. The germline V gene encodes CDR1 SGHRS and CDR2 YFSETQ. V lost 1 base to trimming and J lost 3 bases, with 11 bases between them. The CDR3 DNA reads TGCGCCAGCAGCTTGTGGGGGGACCTCTACGAGCAGTACTTC. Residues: CASSLWGDLYEQYF.

In DNA form, the CDR3 reads TGTGCCAGCAGTTTACACAGGGTAGGCACTGAAGCTTTCTTT. It specifies CASSLHRVGTEAFF. The chain recombines TRBV6-5 with TRBJ1-1; perhaps TRBD1 as D (6 bases). The V and J ends lost 4 bases and 4 bases respectively, with 13 bases between them. CDR1 is MNHEY and CDR2 is SVGAGI in the germline V gene. CDR3 length: 14 residues.

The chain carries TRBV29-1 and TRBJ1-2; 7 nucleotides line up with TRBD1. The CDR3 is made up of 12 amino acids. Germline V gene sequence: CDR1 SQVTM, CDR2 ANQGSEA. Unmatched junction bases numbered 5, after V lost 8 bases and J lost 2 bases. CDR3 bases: TGCAGCCTTGGGGACAGAAACTATGGCTACACCTTC. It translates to CSLGDRNYGYTF.

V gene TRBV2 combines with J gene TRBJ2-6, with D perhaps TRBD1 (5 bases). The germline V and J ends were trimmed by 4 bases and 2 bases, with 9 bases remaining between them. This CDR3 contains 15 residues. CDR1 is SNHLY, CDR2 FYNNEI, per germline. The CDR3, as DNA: TGTGCCAGCAGTGTAGGCAGGGCTGGGGCCAACGTCCTGACTTTC. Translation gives CASSVGRAGANVLTF.